The 22 T cell receptor beta chains reported below all come from one sample, sequenced in a study of blood T cell repertoires in COVID-19. Profiled with immunoSEQ multiplex PCR; TCRdb holds only in-frame clones, not every one. The repertoire consists of roughly 280,000 clones, with 85% to 90% occurring once and the leading ten covering under 2.5%. Sequenced input: PBMCs or T cells enriched from blood (not recorded which). The source is a woman aged 18-35 years who had recovered from COVID-19.

This clone was seen more than once but under ten times. V is TRBV11-2 and J is TRBJ1-2; 7 bases line up with TRBD1. CDR1 is SGHAT, CDR2 FQNNGV, per germline. Germline trimming cut 0 bases from V and 4 bases from J; bases unmatched to any gene: 2. The CDR3 contains 14 residues. This chain's CDR3 is CASSLEPGGYGYTF. The CDR3 DNA follows: TGTGCCAGCAGCTTAGAACCAGGGGGCTATGGCTACACCTTC. The full variable domain, in which reference TRBV11-2 and TRBJ1-2 provide the parts outside the CDR3, is EAGVAQSPRYKIIEKRQSVAFWCNPISGHATLYWYQQILGQGPKLLIQFQNNGVVDDSQLPKDRFSAERLKGVDSTLKIQPAKLEDSAVYLCASSLEPGGYGYTFGSGTRLTVV.

This clone was observed once. The chain has TRBV10-1 and TRBJ1-1, with TRBD1 as a possible D gene (6 bases). The CDR3 has 11 residues. V lost 4 bases and J 9 bases, leaving 9 bases between the germline ends. Germline V lookup: CDR1 WNHNN, CDR2 SYGVQD (reference sequence). The CDR3 nucleotides read TGCGCCAGCAGTGTTGGGGACAAAGCTTTCTTT. Translating it yields CASSVGDKAFF.

This clone was seen once. J is TRBJ2-2 and V is TRBV15, with D tentatively TRBD2 (5 bases). CDR1 is LNHNV and CDR2 is YYDKDF in the germline V gene (reference sequence). V gave up 0 bases and J gave up 6 bases, with 17 bases separating them. The CDR3 length is 17 residues. The CDR3 DNA is TGTGCCACCAGCAGAGATGCAGGAACTAGTGCGGCCGGGGAGCTGTTTTTT. This gives the protein CATSRDAGTSAAGELFF.

The chain links TRBV24-1 to TRBJ1-6, with D hard to call. This CDR3 is 14 amino acids long. Germline V CDR1 and CDR2: KGHDR, SFDVKD. V lost 5 bases to trimming and J lost 0 bases, with 4 bases between them. CDR3 bases: TGTGCCACCAGTGCGGGCTCCTATAATTCACCCCTCCACTTT. Translating gives CATSAGSYNSPLHF.

The chain uses TRBV7-9 and TRBJ2-2; TRBD1 might be the D (5 bases). CDR3 length equals 16 residues. Germline CDR1 is SEHNR and CDR2 is FQNEAQ (reference sequence). The V end was cut by 8 bases, the J end by 1 base, with 17 bases between. The CDR3 nucleotides read TGTGCCAGCTCTGTCCAGGGCTGGGGGAACACCGGGGAGCTGTTTTTT. Translating gives CASSVQGWGNTGELFF. Variable domain in full (rest from reference TRBV7-9 and TRBJ2-2): DTGVSQNPRHKITKRGQNVTFRCDPISEHNRLYWYRQTLGQGPEFLTYFQNEAQLEKSRLLSDRFSAERPKGSFSTLEIQRTEQGDSAMYLCASSVQGWGNTGELFFGEGSRLTVL.

The chain couples TRBV7-6 to TRBJ2-2, with D perhaps matching TRBD1 (6 bases). Germline V gives CDR1 SGHVS, CDR2 FNYEAQ. The germline V and J ends were trimmed by 3 bases and 2 bases, with 13 bases remaining between them. CDR3 length: 16 amino acids. The CDR3 reads CASSFNAGVNTGELFF. DNA for the CDR3: TGTGCCAGCAGCTTCAACGCAGGGGTAAACACCGGGGAGCTGTTTTTT.

V gene TRBV5-4 combines with J gene TRBJ1-1, with 9 bases that match TRBD1. V shed 3 bases and J 0 bases; nucleotides not matched to a gene: 6. The germline gives CDR1 SGHNT, CDR2 YYREEE (reference sequence). The CDR3 is made up of 16 amino acids. CDR3 nucleotides: TGTGCCAGCAGCTCATACAGGGGGCCCATGAACACTGAAGCTTTCTTT. This sequence encodes CASSSYRGPMNTEAFF.

The chain recombines TRBV5-1 with TRBJ1-5; the D gene is possibly TRBD1 (6 bases). Germline V CDR1 and CDR2: SGHRS, YFSETQ. V lost 0 bases to trimming and J lost 5 bases, with 12 bases between them. The CDR3 is 15 residues long. DNA of the CDR3: TGCGCCAGCAGCTTGGGGGACACACAATATCAGCCCCAGCATTTT. It encodes CASSLGDTQYQPQHF.

The chain joins TRBV30 to TRBJ2-5; 7 bases agree with TRBD1. This CDR3 is 15 amino acids long. With V trimmed by 0 bases and J by 5 bases, 9 bases remained unmatched. Germline V gene data show CDR1 as GTSNPN and CDR2 as SVGIG (reference sequence). This chain's CDR3 is CAWSVRPGGSETQYF. The CDR3 DNA is TGTGCCTGGAGTGTACGACCAGGGGGATCGGAGACCCAGTACTTC.

This clone showed up just once. This CDR3 reads CASSDAEAEAFF. CDR3 DNA: TGCGCCAGCAGTGATGCCGAGGCTGAAGCTTTCTTT. The rearrangement links TRBV10-2 to TRBJ1-1; D is undetermined. Trimming took off 3 bases at V and 6 bases at J, with 8 bases between the two ends. The CDR3 covers 12 residues. The germline V gene has CDR1 WSHSY and CDR2 SAAADI.

This chain joins TRBV5-5 and TRBJ1-3; the D is unclear. Germline V gene lookup returns CDR1 SGHKS and CDR2 YYEKEE (reference sequence). The CDR3 totals 13 residues. Trimming pared 4 bases from V and 4 bases from J, leaving 9 bases between. CDR3 in DNA: TGTGCCAGCAGCCCCGGGTGGGGAAACACCATATATTTT. Its protein is CASSPGWGNTIYF.

The chain carries TRBV5-1 and TRBJ2-3, with 8 bases lining up with TRBD1. Germline V gene sequence: CDR1 SGHRS, CDR2 YFSETQ. Trimming at V came to 0 bases and at J to 4 bases, leaving 1 base not matched to a gene. This CDR3 has 14 amino acids. The CDR3 loop reads CASSLGQGSDTQYF. The CDR3 nucleotides read TGCGCCAGCAGCTTGGGACAGGGGTCAGATACGCAGTATTTT.

The CDR3 DNA is TGTGCCAGCAGCCTGGCCGGAGGTGCCTGGGAGACCCAGTACTTC. As protein: CASSLAGGAWETQYF. The rearrangement joins TRBV5-4 to TRBJ2-5; TRBD2 is a possible D gene (5 bases). The CDR3 totals 15 residues. The germline CDR1 and CDR2 sequences are SGHNT and YYREEE (reference sequence). V lost 4 bases to trimming and J lost 5 bases, with 18 bases between them.

This clone was detected once. The chain carries TRBV19 and TRBJ2-2; D is unresolved. CDR3 length: 15 residues. Germline V gene lookup returns CDR1 LNHDA and CDR2 SQIVND (reference sequence). V was pared by 3 bases and J by 2 bases, with 10 bases between. The CDR3 nucleotides are TGTGCCAGTAGTATGTGGGCATTTAACACCGGGGAGCTGTTTTTT. Translated: CASSMWAFNTGELFF.

The chain links TRBV28 to TRBJ1-1; maybe TRBD1 (5 bases). The V and J ends lost 4 bases and 6 bases respectively, with 15 bases between them. This CDR3 region has 14 residues. Per germline, CDR1 MDHEN and CDR2 SYDVKM. In nucleotides, the CDR3 is TGTGCCAGCAGTTCAGGGATACCGGTGGCTGAAGCTTTCTTT. It encodes CASSSGIPVAEAFF. The variable domain in full, with the rest retrieved from reference TRBV28 and TRBJ1-1, is DVKVTQSSRYLVKRTGEKVFLECVQDMDHENMFWYRQDPGLGLRLIYFSYDVKMKEKGDIPEGYSVSREKKERFSLILESASTNQTSMYLCASSSGIPVAEAFFGQGTRLTVV.

The chain uses TRBV7-9 and TRBJ1-4; tentatively, D is TRBD1 (6 bases). V lost 4 bases and J 8 bases, leaving 17 bases between the germline ends. The germline gives CDR1 SEHNR, CDR2 FQNEAQ (reference sequence). The CDR3 consists of 15 residues. The CDR3 protein is CASSWGPDTREKLFF. The CDR3 DNA is TGTGCCAGCAGCTGGGGGCCGGATACTAGGGAAAAACTGTTTTTT. The variable domain in full, completed from reference TRBV7-9 and TRBJ1-4, reads DTGVSQNPRHKITKRGQNVTFRCDPISEHNRLYWYRQTLGQGPEFLTYFQNEAQLEKSRLLSDRFSAERPKGSFSTLEIQRTEQGDSAMYLCASSWGPDTREKLFFGSGTQLSVL.

V is TRBV29-1 and J is TRBJ1-1, with D uncertain. CDR1 SQVTM and CDR2 ANQGSEA come from the germline V gene. The CDR3 spans 14 residues. Trimming left V 5 bases short and J 6 bases short, with 19 bases between. CDR3 DNA: TGCAGCGTTTTCAAGCAGGACTGGGGAGCTGAAGCTTTCTTT. The encoded protein is CSVFKQDWGAEAFF.

This chain uses TRBV9 with TRBJ2-3, with TRBD2 matching over 7 bases. CDR1 is SGDLS and CDR2 is YYNGEE in the germline V gene. After removal of 4 bases from V and 6 bases from J, the junction contained 5 bases not matched to a gene. The CDR3 runs to 13 residues. CDR3 loop: CASSPIGGDTQYF. The CDR3 region has the DNA TGTGCCAGCAGCCCAATCGGGGGGGATACGCAGTATTTT.

A single count supports this clone. V is TRBV2 and J is TRBJ1-1, with a weak D call TRBD1 (5 bases). The CDR3 extends over 13 amino acids. The germline V and J ends were trimmed by 6 bases and 0 bases, with 8 bases remaining between them. Germline V gene lookup returns CDR1 SNHLY and CDR2 FYNNEI. DNA of the CDR3: TGTGCCAGCAGCAGGGTAATGAACACTGAAGCTTTCTTT. Translation: CASSRVMNTEAFF.

The V call is TRBV6-5, the J call TRBJ1-5; no definite D call. The V gene lost 4 bases and the J gene lost 3 bases, with 10 bases spanning the gap. There are 14 residues in the CDR3. The V gene's germline CDR1 is MNHEY and CDR2 SVGAGI. CDR3 sequence (DNA): TGTGCCAGCAGTTCAACCAGATACAATCAGCCCCAGCATTTT. Protein sequence: CASSSTRYNQPQHF.

V and J are TRBV5-1 and TRBJ1-1; no firm D call. The CDR3 spans 13 residues. With 4 bases removed from V and 6 bases from J, the gap between germline ends came to 13 bases. In germline, CDR1 is SGHRS, CDR2 YFSETQ. CDR3 nucleotide sequence: TGCGCCAGCAGCAGCTTAAGCCCTGCTGAAGCTTTCTTT. Translation gives CASSSLSPAEAFF.

The chain joins TRBV6-1 to TRBJ2-1; the D gene is possibly TRBD2 (5 bases). The CDR3 spans 17 residues. Germline loops: CDR1 MNHNS, CDR2 SASEGT. Trimming stripped 1 base from V and 5 bases from J, with 18 bases between. The CDR3 DNA sequence: TGTGCCAGCAGTGAAGGAAGGGCTAGCCGAGAACACAATGAGCAGTTCTTC. Residues: CASSEGRASREHNEQFF.